The source of this T cell receptor beta chain is a study of graft-versus-host responses after intestinal transplantation. Study background: Induction using anti-thymocyte globulin, followed by tacrolimus and steroids for 2 to 4 years, was given to all recipients. Study outcomes and limitations: Peak circulating GvH clone levels were associated with early post-transplant HvG declines. Recipient marrow showed GvH clones, some seen first in ileum or blood.

Clones were sequenced by immunoSEQ multiplex PCR, and TCRdb holds only the in-frame ones, with some missing. The sample carries about 57,000 clones, approximately 90% recorded once. Germline V CDR1 and CDR2: MDHEN, SYDVKM. The CDR3 runs to 16 residues. V dropped 5 bases and J dropped 1; count of bases not matched to a gene: 11. On this clone itself: Its cognate antigen is unknown.

This chain connects TRBV28 to TRBJ2-7; 7 nucleotides match TRBD1. The receptor's source is a human patient who received an intestinal transplant, so some T cells may come from the graft donor. Sequences were derived from PBMCs, sampled 26 days after transplant. CDR3 loop: CASSRTGAHPSYEQYF. For the CDR3, the DNA is TGTGCCAGCAGTCGTACAGGGGCCCATCCTTCCTACGAGCAGTACTTC.